Shown below are 15 T cell receptor beta chains from a single sample sequenced in a study of blood T cell dynamics during melanoma immunotherapy. TCRdb's copy holds only in-frame clones and misses some; the assay was immunoSEQ multiplex PCR. The sample includes 8,500 to 11,000 clones, roughly nine tenths of them seen just once. Time point of the sample: week 3, after first cycle of checkpoint inhibitor. Specimen: blood, collected from a patient treated with checkpoint blockade. These TCRs come from a human donor with melanoma.

V and J are TRBV15 and TRBJ2-1; D is perhaps TRBD1 (5 bases). CDR3 length: 16 residues. Germline V gene sequence: CDR1 LNHNV, CDR2 YYDKDF (reference sequence). The germline V and J ends were trimmed by 5 bases and 5 bases, with 19 bases remaining between them. As DNA, the CDR3 is TGTGCCACCAGCGGTTTAGGGGCAGGGAATAACAATGAGCAGTTCTTC. Encoded protein: CATSGLGAGNNNEQFF.

V gene TRBV4-3 combines with J gene TRBJ1-1; D unresolved. CDR3 size: 14 residues. Trimming removed 0 bases at V and 7 bases at J, with 12 bases between. Germline V lookup: CDR1 LGHNA, CDR2 YSLEER. CDR3 sequence (DNA): TGCGCCAGCAGCCAAGATAAGCAGTTTTATGAAGCTTTCTTT. Its protein is CASSQDKQFYEAFF.

A remark on this clone: Mismatch with germline at one junction end may stem from a read error. CDR3 bases: TGTGCTAGCAGCTTAGGGGGTGGGAGCTCCTACGAGCAGTACTTC. The encoded protein is CASSLGGGSSYEQYF. V and J are TRBV7-7 and TRBJ2-7; the D gene is possibly TRBD1 (6 bases). Germline values: CDR1 SSHAT, CDR2 FNYEAQ (reference sequence). The CDR3 is 15 amino acids.

The chain joins TRBV18 to TRBJ2-5, with D uncertain. V was clipped by 3 bases and J by 4 bases, with 6 bases between them. Germline V gene data show CDR1 as KGHSH and CDR2 as LQKENI. The CDR3 is made up of 12 amino acids. CDR3 DNA sequence: TGTGCCAGCTCACCGACGGGAGAGACCCAGTACTTC. Its translation is CASSPTGETQYF.

The chain joins TRBV9 to TRBJ1-4; D remains unclear. The V end lost 3 bases, the J end lost 0 bases, and 12 bases lay between the germline ends. The germline CDR1 and CDR2 sequences are SGDLS and YYNGEE. This CDR3 is 16 amino acids long. The CDR3 nucleotides read TGTGCCAGCAGCGCCGAGTTCGGGTCAACTAATGAAAAACTGTTTTTT. It yields the protein CASSAEFGSTNEKLFF.

The chain couples TRBV19 to TRBJ2-1; perhaps TRBD2 as D (6 bases). CDR1 is LNHDA, CDR2 SQIVND, per germline (reference sequence). V was cut by 6 bases and J by 10 bases, with 28 bases left in between. This CDR3 is 17 amino acids long. The CDR3 bases are TGTGCCAGTAGCTGGCTTGGATCTAGGGGCGGGACGGGGGAGCAGTTCTTC. Its protein is CASSWLGSRGGTGEQFF.

The rearrangement joins TRBV4-3 to TRBJ1-2; 8 nucleotides agree with TRBD1. Germline-derived CDR1 and CDR2 are LGHNA and YSLEER. J gave up 2 bases and V 0 bases, and 5 bases lay outside the gene matches. The CDR3 has 16 residues. The CDR3 loop reads CASSQDLDRGNYGYTF. The CDR3 DNA reads TGCGCCAGCAGCCAAGATCTAGACAGGGGAAACTATGGCTACACCTTC.

The gene calls are TRBV4-1 and TRBJ2-3, with TRBD1 identical over 10 bases. This CDR3 spans 16 amino acids. The ends lost 4 bases at V and 0 bases at J; junction bases unmatched: 4. CDR1 and CDR2 from the germline V gene are MGHRA and YSYEKL. The CDR3 reads CASSLRQGASTDTQYF. CDR3 DNA: TGCGCCAGCAGCCTTAGACAGGGGGCTAGCACAGATACGCAGTATTTT.

V and J are TRBV5-6 and TRBJ2-3; D perhaps matches TRBD2 (5 bases). CDR1 is SGHDT, CDR2 YYEEEE, per germline. V lost 0 bases to trimming and J lost 2 bases, with 13 bases between them. The CDR3 contains 16 residues. The chain's CDR3 is CASSLGTWGATDTQYF. CDR3 DNA: TGTGCCAGCAGCTTGGGGACCTGGGGAGCCACAGATACGCAGTATTTT.

This chain connects TRBV5-3 to TRBJ1-5, with 11 bases identical to TRBD1. TRBV5-3 belongs to the ORF category, with a function that is uncertain. J lost 2 bases, V lost 3 bases, and 1 base had no gene match. This CDR3 has 15 amino acids. CDR3 sequence (DNA): TGTGCCAGAAGCTGGACAGGGGGCGGCAATCAGCCCCAGCATTTT. Translating it yields CARSWTGGGNQPQHF.

V usage is TRBV4-2 and J usage is TRBJ2-1; 8 positions match TRBD2. Per the germline V gene, CDR1 is LGHNA and CDR2 is YNFKEQ. This CDR3 spans 15 amino acids. Trimming removed 0 bases from V and 4 bases from J; junction bases left unmatched: 2. The CDR3 nucleotides are TGTGCCAGCAGCCAAGATCGGGAGGGTTACAATGAGCAGTTCTTC. Translation gives CASSQDREGYNEQFF.

V is TRBV9 and J is TRBJ2-2; D possibly corresponds to TRBD1 (5 bases). This CDR3 spans 17 amino acids. Trimming shortened V by 4 bases and J by 0 bases, and 16 bases separated the two germline ends. Germline CDR1 and CDR2: SGDLS and YYNGEE. The CDR3 region is CASSILPDTSNTGELFF. The CDR3 DNA reads as TGTGCCAGCAGCATCCTCCCGGACACCTCGAACACCGGGGAGCTGTTTTTT.

The chain is built from TRBV28 and TRBJ2-7; D may be TRBD1 (6 bases). Trimming left V 6 bases short and J 1 base short, with 16 bases between. The CDR3 has 15 residues. Germline assignment: CDR1 MDHEN and CDR2 SYDVKM. CDR3 sequence (DNA): TGTGCCAGCAGCCCATGGGGGACAAGGTCCTACGAGCAGTACTTC. This encodes CASSPWGTRSYEQYF.

This clone was detected only once. The rearrangement uses TRBV4-3 and TRBJ2-5; D possibly matches TRBD1 or TRBD2 (5 bases each). The better agreement between TRBJ2-7 and the DNA end casts doubt on the J call. This CDR3 is 17 amino acids long. The germline V gene has CDR1 LGHNA and CDR2 YSLEER. The CDR3 region is CASSQDRLGPSSYEQYF. The CDR3 nucleotides read TGCGCCAGCAGCCAAGATAGACTGGGACCGTCGTCCTACGAGCAGTACTTC.

The V call is TRBV12-5, the J call TRBJ1-1; 11 bases map to TRBD1. V trimming: 5 bases; J trimming: 5 bases; junction bases outside the gene matches: 7. CDR1 LGHNT and CDR2 FRNRAP come from the germline V gene. The CDR3 length is 15 residues. CDR3 coding DNA: TGTGCTAGTGGTCCAGGACAGGGGGCGGTGACTGAAGCTTTCTTT. This sequence encodes CASGPGQGAVTEAFF.